This T cell receptor beta chain stems from a study of radiotherapy plus CTLA-4 blockade in lung cancer. Study context: For about 18% of patients, objective responses occurred, and about 33% had disease control.

Clones were read by immunoSEQ multiplex PCR, and TCRdb kept only the in-frame ones, dropping some. The data show 40,000 to 50,000 clones, approximately 78% seen once. Germline V gene lookup returns CDR1 LNHDA and CDR2 SQIVND (reference sequence). Unmatched junction bases numbered 4, after V lost 10 bases and J lost 0 bases. The CDR3 spans 13 residues. The TCR was taken from a human donor with non-small cell lung cancer who had stable disease on radiotherapy plus ipilimumab. The gene calls are TRBV19 and TRBJ1-1; TRBD1 aligns across 8 bases. This specimen was peripheral blood, taken from a patient treated with radiotherapy plus ipilimumab. The CDR3 bases are TGTGCCACCCGGACAGGGATGAACACTGAAGCTTTCTTT. Translation: CATRTGMNTEAFF.